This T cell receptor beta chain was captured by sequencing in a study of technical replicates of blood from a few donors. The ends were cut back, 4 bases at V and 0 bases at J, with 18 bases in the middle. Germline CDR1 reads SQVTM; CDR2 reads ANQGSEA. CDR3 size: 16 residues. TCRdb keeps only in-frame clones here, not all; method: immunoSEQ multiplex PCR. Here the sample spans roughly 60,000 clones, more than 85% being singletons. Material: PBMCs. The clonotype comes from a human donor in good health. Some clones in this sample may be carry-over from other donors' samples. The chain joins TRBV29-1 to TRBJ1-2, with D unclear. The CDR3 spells CSVVRPDPHTNYGYTF. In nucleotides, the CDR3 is TGCAGCGTTGTGAGGCCAGACCCCCACACTAACTATGGCTACACCTTC.